One and the same sample provided the 17 T cell receptor beta chains below, sequenced in a study of shared clonotypes between healthy human individuals. TCRdb's table, derived via immunoSEQ multiplex PCR, lists solely in-frame clones and lacks some. The profile shows 400,000 or so clones, 90% to 97% of them singletons. The material sequenced was memory CD8+ T cells sorted from blood. Regarding subset: CD45RO+ cells pooled with CCR7-negative TemRA cells. Receptors originate from a man aged 25-45 years in good health.

This chain uses TRBV9 with TRBJ2-1, with TRBD2 matching 10 bases. The CDR3 spans 17 residues. The V gene's germline CDR1 is SGDLS and CDR2 YYNGEE. The trim removed 3 bases at V and 0 bases at J, leaving 6 bases unmatched. CDR3 sequence: CASSERRLAGSYNEQFF. The CDR3 DNA follows: TGTGCCAGCAGCGAAAGAAGACTAGCGGGCTCCTACAATGAGCAGTTCTTC.

The chain uses TRBV5-1 and TRBJ2-6; D remains ambiguous. V lost 7 bases and J 0 bases, leaving 8 bases between the germline ends. Germline V gives CDR1 SGHRS, CDR2 YFSETQ. The CDR3 length is 14 residues. The CDR3 here is CASGYSSGANVLTF. CDR3 bases: TGCGCCAGCGGATATAGCTCTGGGGCCAACGTCCTGACTTTC.

The chain has TRBV19 and TRBJ1-1, with 8 positions matching TRBD1. Germline CDR1 LNHDA, CDR2 SQIVND (reference sequence). V dropped 4 bases and J dropped 4; count of bases not matched to a gene: 5. The CDR3 runs 14 residues. The CDR3 bases are TGTGCCAGTAGTACGCGACAGGGGATCACTGAAGCTTTCTTT. Amino acids: CASSTRQGITEAFF.

The rearrangement joins TRBV7-2 to TRBJ2-2, with D possibly matching TRBD2 (6 bases). Germline CDR1 is SGHTA and CDR2 is FQGNSA. The CDR3 loop spans 15 amino acids. The V end was cut by 5 bases, the J end by 9 bases, with 19 bases between. CDR3 DNA sequence: TGTGCCAGCAGCACCCCCTCCGTGGGGGGAAGGGAGCTGTTTTTT. Protein: CASSTPSVGGRELFF.

This clone appeared once. The V gene is TRBV28, the J gene TRBJ2-1; 8 nucleotides align to TRBD2. The CDR3 length is 12 residues. The J segment lost 13 bases and the V segment lost 4 bases, leaving 6 bases of the junction unmatched. Germline assignment: CDR1 MDHEN and CDR2 SYDVKM. CDR3 nucleotides: TGTGCCAGCAGTTCAATCAGCGGGAGTCAGTTCTTC. Translated: CASSSISGSQFF.

J is TRBJ2-7 and V is TRBV2, with TRBD1 matching 8 bases. With V trimmed by 10 bases and J by 1 base, 6 bases remained unmatched. Germline V gives CDR1 SNHLY, CDR2 FYNNEI. The CDR3 spans 13 residues. The CDR3 sequence is CAMSRDRSYEQYF. The CDR3 coding sequence is TGTGCCATGAGCCGGGACAGGTCCTACGAGCAGTACTTC.

The chain combines TRBV10-3 with TRBJ2-3; TRBD2 agrees at 14 bases. Germline lookup yields CDR1 ENHRY and CDR2 SYGVKD. The length of the CDR3 is 16 residues. The J segment lost 5 bases and the V segment lost 2 bases, leaving 3 bases of the junction unmatched. DNA of the CDR3: TGTGCCATCAGTGAGAATGGACTAGCGGGAGGAGATACGCAGTATTTT. Translating gives CAISENGLAGGDTQYF.

The chain is built from TRBV10-3 and TRBJ1-5; TRBD1 is a possible D gene (5 bases). Trimming cost V 2 bases and J 4 bases, with 21 bases left between them. Germline CDR1 and CDR2: ENHRY and SYGVKD. The CDR3 has 18 residues. CDR3 nucleotide sequence: TGTGCCATCAGTGAGAGTCCCCCGGGGGGACTCTGGAATCAGCCCCAGCATTTT. Amino acids: CAISESPPGGLWNQPQHF.

V gene TRBV5-6 combines with J gene TRBJ2-3; TRBD2 is a possible D gene (6 bases). Trimming shortened V by 0 bases and J by 1 base, and 15 bases separated the two germline ends. Germline CDR1 is SGHDT and CDR2 is YYEEEE. The CDR3 totals 17 residues. CDR3 in amino acids: CASSLVLGSRGTDTQYF. The DNA for the CDR3 is TGTGCCAGCAGCTTGGTACTCGGGAGCCGGGGCACAGATACGCAGTATTTT.

The chain recombines TRBV4-1 with TRBJ1-5, with unresolved D. V was shortened by 1 base and J by 6 bases, with 10 bases between the two germline ends. Germline V gene lookup returns CDR1 MGHRA and CDR2 YSYEKL. The CDR3 extends over 14 amino acids. Here the CDR3 DNA reads TGCGCCAGCAGCCAAGGGCGGTTGGGTCAGCCCCAGCATTTT. This encodes CASSQGRLGQPQHF.

This clone has more than one count but fewer than ten. This rearrangement joins TRBV30 to TRBJ1-1; D not certain. This CDR3 region has 11 residues. Trimming pared 0 bases from V and 6 bases from J, leaving 5 bases between. Germline-derived CDR1 and CDR2 are GTSNPN and SVGIG (reference sequence). CDR3 coding DNA: TGTGCCTGGAGTGTGGGCCCTGAAGCTTTCTTT. It is translated as CAWSVGPEAFF.

The rearrangement uses TRBV7-8 and TRBJ2-7; D might be TRBD2 (6 bases). The CDR3 is 14 residues long. The germline CDR1 and CDR2 sequences are SGHVS and FQNEAQ. V was cut by 5 bases and J by 3 bases, with 14 bases left in between. CDR3 amino acids: CASSLGLPYYEQYF. The CDR3 nucleotides read TGTGCCAGCAGCCTGGGACTCCCTTACTACGAGCAGTACTTC.

With respect to this clone: Other nucleotide sequences from this sample produce the same CDR3. The chain uses TRBV18 and TRBJ2-3; D remains unclear. With 3 bases removed from V and 4 bases from J, the gap between germline ends came to 5 bases. CDR3 length: 12 amino acids. The germline V gene has CDR1 KGHSH and CDR2 LQKENI. The CDR3: CASSPLADTQYF. The CDR3 region has the DNA TGTGCCAGCTCACCGTTAGCAGATACGCAGTATTTT.

This clone appeared once. The sample has other DNA sequences that encode this CDR3 too. The chain is built from TRBV6-5 and TRBJ1-4; 8 nucleotides align to TRBD1. The V segment lost 2 bases and the J segment 1 base; nucleotides outside the gene matches: 0. CDR3 length: 15 residues. The germline CDR1 and CDR2 sequences are MNHEY and SVGAGI. This CDR3 is CASSYTGGTNEKLFF. The CDR3 DNA reads TGTGCCAGCAGTTACACAGGGGGAACTAATGAAAAACTGTTTTTT.

The chain has TRBV29-1 and TRBJ2-1; D not resolved. V lost 6 bases and J 3 bases, leaving 15 bases between the germline ends. Per the germline V gene, CDR1 is SQVTM and CDR2 is ANQGSEA. The CDR3 is 14 residues long. This CDR3 reads CSVPPEVFYNEQFF. The CDR3 nucleotides are TGCAGCGTCCCTCCCGAGGTTTTCTACAATGAGCAGTTCTTC.

The V gene is TRBV2, the J gene TRBJ1-2; tentatively, D is TRBD1 (6 bases). In germline, CDR1 is SNHLY, CDR2 FYNNEI. V lost 5 bases and J 4 bases, leaving 11 bases between the germline ends. This CDR3 comprises 13 residues. The CDR3 DNA reads TGTGCCAGCAGTTCTCGACAGGCCTATGGCTACACCTTC. Translating it yields CASSSRQAYGYTF.

The chain is built from TRBV5-1 and TRBJ2-7; TRBD2 aligns across 10 bases. Germline CDR1 SGHRS, CDR2 YFSETQ. This CDR3 spans 17 amino acids. Germline trimming cut 3 bases from V and 0 bases from J; bases unmatched to any gene: 9. In nucleotides, the CDR3 is TGCGCCAGCAGCTGGCGACTAGCGGGTGACTTCTCCTACGAGCAGTACTTC. Protein product: CASSWRLAGDFSYEQYF.